The clone carrying this T cell receptor (beta chain) was recorded only once. Its matching antigen is unknown. These data belong to a study of tumor-infiltrating lymphocytes in localized non-small cell lung cancer. The overall study: From each patient, both tumor and uninvolved lung, non-adjacent to tumor, were sampled.

Study-level points and caveats: Each assay used a separate piece of the same tissue. Only some patients had TCR sequencing, depending on available tissue.

Here immunoSEQ multiplex PCR was the method, and the copy in TCRdb shows in-frame clones only, minus some. The table records approximately 16,000 clones, 35% to 55% of them present only once. Germline V gene lookup returns CDR1 SGHAT and CDR2 FQNNGV. This CDR3 has 18 residues. The V segment lost 2 bases and the J segment 0 bases; nucleotides outside the gene matches: 6. The V call is TRBV11-2, the J call TRBJ2-3; 12 positions match TRBD2. The sequenced sample was lung tumor tissue. The sequence was obtained from a human donor with non-small cell lung cancer. As DNA, the CDR3 is TGTGCCAGCAGCTTAACCCTGACTAGCGGGGGTAGCACAGATACGCAGTATTTT. This codes for CASSLTLTSGGSTDTQYF. Full variable domain (rest looked up from reference TRBV11-2 and TRBJ2-3): EAGVAQSPRYKIIEKRQSVAFWCNPISGHATLYWYQQILGQGPKLLIQFQNNGVVDDSQLPKDRFSAERLKGVDSTLKIQPAKLEDSAVYLCASSLTLTSGGSTDTQYFGPGTRLTVL.